A selection of T cell receptor beta chains follows, all from one sample in a study of cytomegalovirus exposure and HLA in healthy donors. Here immunoSEQ multiplex PCR was the method, and the copy in TCRdb shows in-frame clones only, minus some. The sample lists more than 95,000 clones; 80% to 90% were seen once. Sequenced material: PBMCs. These receptors all stem from a young woman in good health and CMV-seronegative. Both conserved end residues are part of each CDR3. The D gene is left open where the match is weak. Size is omitted from some rows. Given values are once, few, many or a class for expanded clones.

15	-	-	TRBV5-5	TRBJ1-4	TGTGCCAGCAGCTCGCCTACATTCCCGGGGGAAAAACTGTTTTTT	CASSSPTFPGEKLFF
18	TRBD2	-	TRBV27	TRBJ2-1	TGTGCCAGCAGTCTCCTAGCGGGGGGGCCTTTATCCTACAATGAGCAGTTCTTC	CASSLLAGGPLSYNEQFF
16	TRBD2	-	TRBV4-3	TRBJ2-7	TGCGCCAGCAGCCAAGTAAGGTCTAGCGGAACCTACGAGCAGTACTTC	CASSQVRSSGTYEQYF
14	TRBD1	once	TRBV6-1	TRBJ2-7	TGTGCCAGCAGTGAACTGGGACAGGGCCACGAGCAGTACTTC	CASSELGQGHEQYF
15	-	-	TRBV4-2	TRBJ1-4	TGTGCCAGCAGCATACACGGGGATTATAATGAAAAACTGTTTTTT	CASSIHGDYNEKLFF
16	TRBD1	-	TRBV11-3	TRBJ2-1	TGTGCCAGCAGCTTATTCGGGACAGGGGACTACAATGAGCAGTTCTTC	CASSLFGTGDYNEQFF
12	-	-	TRBV6-4	TRBJ2-1	TGTGCCAGCAGTGAAGGAGACAATGAGCAGTTCTTC	CASSEGDNEQFF
15	-	-	TRBV5-1	TRBJ2-1	TGCGCCAGCAGCTTGAGTCAGGGGTTCGACAATGAGCAGTTCTTC	CASSLSQGFDNEQFF
14	-	-	TRBV28	TRBJ2-3	TGTGCCAGCAGTCCCACCCGCGAGGTAGGCGCGCAGTATTTT	CASSPTREVGAQYF
16	TRBD2	-	TRBV4-3	TRBJ2-3	TGCGCCAGCAGCCAAGCCGCCGGGGGGTTGTATGATACGCAGTATTTT	CASSQAAGGLYDTQYF
14	TRBD1	-	TRBV7-9	TRBJ1-2	TGTGCCAGCAGCTTAGTGGACAGGGGGCACGGCTACACCTTC	CASSLVDRGHGYTF
13	-	-	TRBV5-1	TRBJ2-3	TGCGCCAGCAGCTTACAGGTTTCAGATACGCAGTATTTT	CASSLQVSDTQYF
13	-	once	TRBV30	TRBJ2-7	TGTGCCTGGGGCGGGATGCCAAAGTACGAGCAGTACTTC	CAWGGMPKYEQYF
18	-	once	TRBV27	TRBJ1-2	TGTGCCAGCAGTTCCCAAATTATCTACGAGGGGACTGTTCATGGCTACACCTTC	CASSSQIIYEGTVHGYTF
13	-	-	TRBV7-9	TRBJ1-4	TGTGCCAGCAGCTCAGACACAGGGCGTAATCTGTTTTTT	CASSSDTGRNLFF
13	-	-	TRBV7-9	TRBJ1-1	TGTGCCAGCAGCCCCCTTTTGAACACTGAAGCTTTCTTT	CASSPLLNTEAFF
19	-	-	TRBV4-3	TRBJ1-4	TGCGCCAGCAGCCAAGATCGGGATCGAGGGTTCGCAACTAATGAAAAACTGTTTTTT	CASSQDRDRGFATNEKLFF
15	TRBD2	-	TRBV7-9	TRBJ2-3	TGTGCCAGCAGCCAAGCGGGGATCAGCACAGATACGCAGTATTTT	CASSQAGISTDTQYF
13	TRBD1	-	TRBV28	TRBJ1-3	TGTGCCACTCCGACAGGGACTGGAAACACCATATATTTT	CATPTGTGNTIYF
15	TRBD1	-	TRBV19	TRBJ1-1	TGTGCCAGTAATTCGCGGGACAGCCTCAACACTGAAGCTTTCTTT	CASNSRDSLNTEAFF
16	TRBD1	-	TRBV6-5	TRBJ1-4	TGTGCCAGCAGTTACAACAGGGGGCTGACTAATGAAAAACTGTTTTTT	CASSYNRGLTNEKLFF
15	TRBD1	-	TRBV28	TRBJ2-2	TGTGCCAGCAGTTTTGGGACAGGAATCACCGGGGAGCTGTTTTTT	CASSFGTGITGELFF
15	TRBD1	-	TRBV6-5	TRBJ2-6	TGTGCCAGCAGCCCGGACAGGGCTGGGGCCAACGTCCTGACTTTC	CASSPDRAGANVLTF
15	-	-	TRBV18	TRBJ1-5	TGTGCCAGCTCCTCAACAGGTGGACGCAATCAGCCCCAGCATTTT	CASSSTGGRNQPQHF
13	-	-	TRBV27	TRBJ2-1	TGTGCCAGCAGTTTAACCAGCACGGGGAAGCAGTTCTTC	CASSLTSTGKQFF
14	TRBD1	-	TRBV5-1	TRBJ1-2	TGCGCCAGCAGCTTGGGAGGGACAGGGTTCGGCTACACCTTC	CASSLGGTGFGYTF
15	TRBD1	few	TRBV28	TRBJ1-2	TGTGCCAGCAGTTTCCGCCTAGGACAGGGCTATGGCTACACCTTC	CASSFRLGQGYGYTF
16	-	once	TRBV27	TRBJ2-1	TGTGCCACCAAATTCTACGGAATAGCTTCCGACAATGAGCAGTTCTTC	CATKFYGIASDNEQFF
15	-	-	TRBV28	TRBJ1-2	TGTGCCAGCAGCCAGATACCCCCCAACGACTATGGCTACACCTTC	CASSQIPPNDYGYTF
14	-	-	TRBV5-1	TRBJ1-1	TGCGCCAGCTCTTCAAGGGTGGGGGCCACTGAAGCTTTCTTT	CASSSRVGATEAFF
14	TRBD1	-	TRBV6-5	TRBJ1-5	TGTGCCAGCAGTTTGTCAGGGGGCTTTCAGCCCCAGCATTTT	CASSLSGGFQPQHF
17	TRBD2	few	TRBV4-2	TRBJ2-3	TGTGCCAGCAGCCAGACTCTAGCGGGGGGGAGCACAGATACGCAGTATTTT	CASSQTLAGGSTDTQYF
15	TRBD2	few	TRBV6-6	TRBJ2-3	TGTGCCAGCACTTTCGGGCGGGAGCCAACAGATACGCAGTATTTT	CASTFGREPTDTQYF
14	TRBD1	-	TRBV19	TRBJ1-6	TGTGCCAGTAGTCCGGACAGGGGTGGTTCACCCCTCCACTTT	CASSPDRGGSPLHF
13	TRBD2	-	TRBV27	TRBJ2-1	TGTGCCAGCATTAGCGGGATATTCAATGAGCAGTTCTTC	CASISGIFNEQFF
13	-	-	TRBV7-9	TRBJ1-2	TGTGCCAGCAGCCGTCCGGAGGGCAATGGCTACACCTTC	CASSRPEGNGYTF
16	TRBD2	-	TRBV4-3	TRBJ2-2	TGCGCCAGCAGCCAAGAACAGCGGGAGAACACCGGGGAGCTGTTTTTT	CASSQEQRENTGELFF
16	TRBD1	-	TRBV4-1	TRBJ1-1	TGCGCCAGCAGCCAAGAAGGGGGGACAGTTAACACTGAAGCTTTCTTT	CASSQEGGTVNTEAFF
15	TRBD2	-	TRBV6-1	TRBJ2-3	TGTGCCAGCAGTGGACTAGCGGGGGGCACAGATACGCAGTATTTT	CASSGLAGGTDTQYF
11	TRBD2	-	TRBV2	TRBJ2-3	TGCAGCGGGAGAGTGTCAGATACGCAGTATTTT	CSGRVSDTQYF
14	-	-	TRBV11-3	TRBJ1-1	TGTGCCAGCAGCGGAGGGCAGGAGAACACTGAAGCTTTCTTT	CASSGGQENTEAFF
14	-	-	TRBV5-1	TRBJ1-4	TGCGCCAGCAGCTTGGCCCGGGAGAATGAAAAACTGTTTTTT	CASSLARENEKLFF
16	TRBD1	-	TRBV6-1	TRBJ1-5	TGTGCCAGCAGTGAAGCCCCAGCAGGGGGTAATCAGCCCCAGCATTTT	CASSEAPAGGNQPQHF
14	-	-	TRBV5-1	TRBJ1-4	TGCGCCAGCAGCTTGGCGGTGAGTTGGGGCAAACTGTTTTTT	CASSLAVSWGKLFF
13	TRBD1	-	TRBV7-6	TRBJ2-7	TGTGCCAGCAGCTCTGACAGGGGAAGCGAGCAGTACTTC	CASSSDRGSEQYF
14	-	-	TRBV11-1	TRBJ1-1	TGTGCCAGCAGCTTATTCCGGGGGTACACTGAAGCTTTCTTT	CASSLFRGYTEAFF
17	TRBD1	-	TRBV28	TRBJ1-2	TGTGCCAGCAGTTTAGCGAGCGAGCAGGGGGCCTCTTATGGCTACACCTTC	CASSLASEQGASYGYTF
15	TRBD1	-	TRBV27	TRBJ2-3	TGTGCCAGCAGACCGGGACAGGGACCCACAGATACGCAGTATTTT	CASRPGQGPTDTQYF
13	-	-	TRBV19	TRBJ1-2	TGTGCCAGTACCCAAGTTCAGGGGACGGGCTACACCTTC	CASTQVQGTGYTF
13	-	-	TRBV10-3	TRBJ2-1	TGTGCCATCAGTGGGCTAGCAAACAATGAGCAGTTCTTC	CAISGLANNEQFF
15	-	few	TRBV6-5	TRBJ1-1	TGTGCCAGCATTAGGAGGGGCGGCATGAACACTGAAGCTTTCTTT	CASIRRGGMNTEAFF
15	-	-	TRBV7-9	TRBJ1-2	TGTGCCAGCAGCTCGGGGACAACAGCTAACTATGGCTACACCTTC	CASSSGTTANYGYTF
15	-	once	TRBV6-5	TRBJ1-3	TGTGCCAGCAGTTACGGGGCGCCGGCTGGAAACACCATATATTTT	CASSYGAPAGNTIYF
17	TRBD2	-	TRBV30	TRBJ2-1	TGTGCCTGGAGTTTATTCCGGACTAGCGGGACATACAATGAGCAGTTCTTC	CAWSLFRTSGTYNEQFF
14	-	-	TRBV6-5	TRBJ1-4	TGTGCCAGCAGTTACTCGGCAGGGAGGGAAAAACTGTTTTTT	CASSYSAGREKLFF